This T cell receptor beta chain was identified during a study of CD8+CD57+ T cells in acquired aplastic anemia. This clonotype was picked up one time. The germline gene is not matched at one end of the junction; a read error may be the cause. TCR beta VDJ and CDR3 profiles were obtained from a genomic DNA template. TCRdb reprocessed the reads via MiXCR and lists one record per CDR3 protein. The table records 200,000 to 300,000 distinct CDR3 sequences, approximately 86% of them present only once. The patients chosen for sequencing had shown expansion of CD8+CD57+ cells (detected by flow cytometry). When blood sampling took place, the patients had received no therapy. Germline V gives CDR1 SSHAT, CDR2 FNYEAQ (reference sequence). The length of the CDR3 is 13 residues.

The sequence was obtained from a human donor with aplastic anemia. Specimen: sorted CD4+, CD8+, or CD8+CD57+ T cells (not recorded which) from PBMCs. The chain is built from TRBV7-7 and TRBJ2-3, with D perhaps matching TRBD1 or TRBD2 (5 bases each). The CDR3 reads CASRVGARDAQFF. The CDR3 region has the DNA TGTGCTAGCAGGGTCGGGGCGAGAGATGCGCAGTTTTTC. Based on the CDR3 plus reference TRBV7-7 and TRBJ2-3, the full variable domain is GAGVSQSPRYKVTKRGQDVTLRCDPISSHATLYWYQQALGQGPEFLTYFNYEAQPDKSGLPSDRFSAERPEGSISTLTIQRTEQRDSAMYRCASRVGARDAQFFGPGTRLTVL.